This is a list of T cell receptor beta chains from one sample in a study of tumor-infiltrating lymphocytes in primary liver carcinoma. TCRdb used MiXCR to reprocess the multiplex PCR reads, holding one entry per CDR3 protein. The sample carries about 210,000 distinct CDR3 sequences, 85% recorded once. The sequencing sample was made of tumor tissue from primary liver carcinoma. These receptors all stem from a man aged 35 to 55 with primary liver carcinoma and hepatitis B virus infection. The CDR3 runs from the conserved cysteine through the conserved F or W. A D gene is named only where the DNA matches it firmly. Clone size appears in some rows only: once, few, many, or a class for an expanded clone.

D gene,clone size,V gene,J gene,CDR3 protein,CDR3 DNA
.,many,TRBV7-9,TRBJ1-1,CASSLSETEAFF,TGTGCCAGCAGCTTGAGCGAGACTGAAGCTTTCTTT
.,.,TRBV29-1,TRBJ2-3,CSVRTGGGDRQDF,TGCAGCGTCCGGACGGGGGGCGGGGATAGGCAGGATTTT
.,.,TRBV29-1,TRBJ2-1,CSAAPLSYNERFF,TGCAGCGCCGCCCCCCTCTCTTACAATGAGCGGTTCTTC
TRBD1,once,TRBV29-1,TRBJ2-3,CSVPGTGSSDTQYF,TGCAGCGTTCCTGGGACAGGGTCGTCAGATACGCAGTATTTT
TRBD1,.,TRBV29-1,TRBJ2-7,CSVVPTGLHEHYF,TGTAGCGTTGTCCCGACAGGGCTCCACGAGCATTACTTC
.,.,TRBV6-2/TRBV6-3,TRBJ1-1,CASSYPTGLTEAFF,TGTGCCAGCAGTTATCCCACAGGACTCACTGAAGCGTTCTTT
.,.,TRBV28,TRBJ2-1,CASTGHRSPSEQFF,TGTGCCAGCACCGGACATCGAAGCCCAAGTGAGCAATTCTTC
.,.,TRBV6-2/TRBV6-3,TRBJ2-7,CASSYWGAGTYDYEQYF,TGTGCCAGCAGTTATTGGGGAGCCGGGACATATGACTACGAGCAGTACTTC
TRBD2,.,TRBV11-1,TRBJ2-1,CASSSPPGGRAFTDQFF,TGTGCCAGCAGCTCCCCTCCTGGCGGGAGAGCCTTTACTGATCAGTTCTTC
.,.,TRBV10-2,TRBJ1-1,CASRLTVNIEAFF,TGCGCCAGTAGATTGACAGTGAACATTGAAGCTTTCTTT
.,.,TRBV29-1,TRBJ2-2,CIIGGRQTGELFF,TGCATCATTGGGGGGAGGCAGACCGGGGAGCTGTTTTTT
.,.,TRBV11-2,TRBJ2-7,CASSSNGNPYERYF,TGTGCCAGCAGCTCTAACGGGAACCCCTACGAGCGGTACTTC
.,.,TRBV14,TRBJ2-1,CASSQNIDTSEQFF,TGTGCCAGCAGCCAAAACATCGACACCAGTGAGCAGTTCTTC
.,many,TRBV30,TRBJ1-2,CAWNYGYTF,TGTGCCTGGAACTATGGCTACACCTTC
.,.,TRBV6-1,TRBJ1-4,CASREIEIWDKLFF,TGTGCCAGCAGGGAAATAGAAATTTGGGATAAACTGTTTTTT
.,.,TRBV7-9,TRBJ1-2,CASSLPLTGQEVGYTF,TGTGCCAGCAGCTTACCCCTGACCGGGCAAGAGGTTGGCTACACCTTC
.,.,TRBV10-2,TRBJ1-1,CTSRLTVNTEAFF,TGCACCAGCAGATTAACAGTGAACACTGAAGCTTTCTTT
TRBD2,.,TRBV28,TRBJ2-1,CASTGCGSSYTELFF,TGTGCCAGCACTGGTTGCGGGAGCTCCTACACTGAGCTGTTCTTC
.,.,TRBV6-1,TRBJ2-7,CASTDGYEQYF,TGTGCCAGTACTGACGGCTACGAGCAATACTTC
.,.,TRBV6-1,TRBJ2-5,CASSEEGQRGFF,TGTGCTAGCAGTGAAGAGGGACAACGGGGCTTCTTC
.,once,TRBV19,TRBJ2-3,CANSPRDRISTDTQYF,TGTGCCAATAGTCCCAGAGACAGGATCAGCACAGATACGCAGTATTTT
.,.,TRBV12-3/TRBV12-4,TRBJ2-7,CSSSLGTVDEQYF,TGTTCCAGCAGTCTCGGGACTGTGGACGAGCAGTACTTC
.,many,TRBV11-2,TRBJ1-2,CASSLDPGGGYTF,TGTGCCAGCAGCTTAGATCCGGGAGGAGGCTACACCTTC
.,few,TRBV12-3/TRBV12-4,TRBJ2-3,CTSSPGTRPDTQYF,TGTACCAGTAGTCCAGGTACTAGACCAGATACGCAGTATTTT
.,many,TRBV6-1,TRBJ1-1,CASSGWDTEAFF,TGTGCCAGCAGTGGGTGGGACACTGAAGCTTTCTTT
.,.,TRBV4-2,TRBJ2-1,CASSHVIFSANEQFF,TGTGCCAGCAGCCATGTTATTTTTTCCGCCAATGAGCAATTCTTC
.,.,TRBV29-1,TRBJ2-3,CSVDRTVMGDTQYF,TGCAGCGTTGACAGGACGGTCATGGGGGATACACAGTATTTT
.,.,TRBV5-6,TRBJ1-1,CASTSTGRDTEAYF,TGTGCCAGCACCTCGACGGGTAGGGACACTGAAGCTTACTTT
.,.,TRBV10-3,TRBJ2-7,CAISDPSPRGDMAYKQYF,TGTGCCATCAGTGACCCATCCCCCCGGGGCGATATGGCCTACAAGCAGTACTTC
.,.,TRBV6-6,TRBJ1-5,CASTQGRDSLGQPQQF,TGTGCCAGCACCCAGGGCCGCGACAGCCTAGGACAGCCCCAGCAATTT
.,.,TRBV29-1,TRBJ2-7,CSGGTGVYEQYF,TGCAGCGGCGGAACCGGGGTCTATGAGCAGTACTTC
.,.,TRBV4-2,TRBJ2-5,CASSQDRMGGYETQYF,TGTGCCAGCAGCCAAGATAGAATGGGGGGCTACGAGACCCAGTACTTC
.,.,TRBV28,TRBJ2-7,CAGRTFCAGEAFGEQYF,TGTGCCGGCAGGACATTCTGTGCAGGAGAGGCTTTTGGGGAGCAGTACTTC